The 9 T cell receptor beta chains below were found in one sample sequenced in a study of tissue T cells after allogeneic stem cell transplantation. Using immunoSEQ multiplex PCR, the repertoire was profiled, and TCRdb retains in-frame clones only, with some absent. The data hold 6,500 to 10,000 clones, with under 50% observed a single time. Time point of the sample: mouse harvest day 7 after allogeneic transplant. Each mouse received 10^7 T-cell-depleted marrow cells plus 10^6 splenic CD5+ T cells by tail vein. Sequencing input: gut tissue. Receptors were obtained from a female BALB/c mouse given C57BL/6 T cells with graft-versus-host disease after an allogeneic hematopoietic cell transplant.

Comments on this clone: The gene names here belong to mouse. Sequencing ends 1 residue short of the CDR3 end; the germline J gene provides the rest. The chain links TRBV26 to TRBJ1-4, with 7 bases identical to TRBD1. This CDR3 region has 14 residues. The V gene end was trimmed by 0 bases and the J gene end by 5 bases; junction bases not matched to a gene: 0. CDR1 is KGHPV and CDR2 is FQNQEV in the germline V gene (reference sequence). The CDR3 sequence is CASSLSGQNERLFF. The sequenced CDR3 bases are TGTGCCAGCAGTCTGTCGGGACAGAACGAAAGATTATTT. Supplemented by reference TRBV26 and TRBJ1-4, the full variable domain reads NSKVIQTPRYLVKGQGQKAKMRCIPEKGHPVVFWYQQNKNNEFKFLINFQNQEVLQQIDMTEKRFSAECPSNSPCSLEIQSSEAGDSALYLCASSLSGQNERLFFGHGTKLSVL.

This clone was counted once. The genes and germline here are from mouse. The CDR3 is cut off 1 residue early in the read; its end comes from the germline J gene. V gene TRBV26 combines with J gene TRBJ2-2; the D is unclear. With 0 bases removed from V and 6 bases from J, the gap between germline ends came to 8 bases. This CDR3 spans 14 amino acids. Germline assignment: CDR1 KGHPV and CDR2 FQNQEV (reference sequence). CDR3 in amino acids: CASSLSNGPGQLYF. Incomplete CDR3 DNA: TGTGCCAGCAGTCTGTCTAACGGCCCCGGGCAGCTCTAC.

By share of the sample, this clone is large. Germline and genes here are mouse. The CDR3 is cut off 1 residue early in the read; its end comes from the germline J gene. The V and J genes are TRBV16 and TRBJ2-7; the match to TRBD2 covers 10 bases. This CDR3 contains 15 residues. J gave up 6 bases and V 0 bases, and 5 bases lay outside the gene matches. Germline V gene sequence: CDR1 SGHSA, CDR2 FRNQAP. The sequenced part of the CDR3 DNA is TGTGCAAGCAGCTTAGAGGCGCCTGGGGGGGCTGAACAGTAC. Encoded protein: CASSLEAPGGAEQY. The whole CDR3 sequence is CASSLEAPGGAEQYF.

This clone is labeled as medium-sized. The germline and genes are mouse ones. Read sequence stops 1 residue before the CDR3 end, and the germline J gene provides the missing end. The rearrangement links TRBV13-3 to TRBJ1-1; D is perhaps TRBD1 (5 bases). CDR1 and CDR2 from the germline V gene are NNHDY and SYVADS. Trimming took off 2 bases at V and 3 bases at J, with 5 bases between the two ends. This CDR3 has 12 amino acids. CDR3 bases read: TGTGCCAGCAGTGAAGGGGACACAGAAGTCTTC. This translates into CASSEGDTEVF. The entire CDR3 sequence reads CASSEGDTEVFF.

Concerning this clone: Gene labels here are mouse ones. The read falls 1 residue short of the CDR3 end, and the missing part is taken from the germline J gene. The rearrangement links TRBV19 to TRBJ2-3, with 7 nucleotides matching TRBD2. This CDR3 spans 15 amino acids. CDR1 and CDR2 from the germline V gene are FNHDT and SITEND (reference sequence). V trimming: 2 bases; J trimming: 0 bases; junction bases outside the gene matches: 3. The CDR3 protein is CASSMGGSSAETLYF. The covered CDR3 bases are TGTGCCAGCAGTATGGGGGGGTCTAGTGCAGAAACGCTGTAT.

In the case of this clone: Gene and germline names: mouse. The sequenced CDR3 bases are TGTGCCAGCTCTCCGACTGGGGGGGCGGTCCCCGGGCAGCTCTAC. It yields the protein CASSPTGGAVPGQLY. In full, the CDR3 is CASSPTGGAVPGQLYF. The chain employs TRBV12-2 and TRBJ2-2, with 12 bases fitting TRBD2. The CDR3 end falls 1 residue outside the read, so it is completed with the germline J gene. The germline V gene has CDR1 SGHLS and CDR2 HYDKME. After removal of 2 bases from V and 6 bases from J, the junction contained 6 bases not matched to a gene. This CDR3 contains 16 residues.

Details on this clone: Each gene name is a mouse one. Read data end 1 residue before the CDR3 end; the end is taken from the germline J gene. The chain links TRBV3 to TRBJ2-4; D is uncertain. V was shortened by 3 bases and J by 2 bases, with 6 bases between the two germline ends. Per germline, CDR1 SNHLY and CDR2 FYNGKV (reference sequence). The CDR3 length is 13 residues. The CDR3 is CASSFNNQNTLYF. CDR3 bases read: TGTGCCAGCAGCTTTAACAATCAAAACACCTTGTAC.

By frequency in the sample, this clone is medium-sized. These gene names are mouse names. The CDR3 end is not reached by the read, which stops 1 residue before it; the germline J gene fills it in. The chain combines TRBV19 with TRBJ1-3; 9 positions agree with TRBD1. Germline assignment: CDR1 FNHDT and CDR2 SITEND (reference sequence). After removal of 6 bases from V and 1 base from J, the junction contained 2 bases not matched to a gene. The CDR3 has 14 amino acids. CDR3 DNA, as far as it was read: TGTGCCAGCACCGACAGGGGGTCTGGAAATACGCTCTAT. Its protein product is CASTDRGSGNTLY. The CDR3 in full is CASTDRGSGNTLYF.

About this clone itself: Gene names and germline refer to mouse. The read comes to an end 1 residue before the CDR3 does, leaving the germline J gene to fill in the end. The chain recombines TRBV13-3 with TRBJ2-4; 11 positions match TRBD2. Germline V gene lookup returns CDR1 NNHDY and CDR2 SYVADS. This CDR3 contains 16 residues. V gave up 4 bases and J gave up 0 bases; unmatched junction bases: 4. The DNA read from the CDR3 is TGTGCCAGCAGTCCCGGGACTGGGGGTAGTCAAAACACCTTGTAC. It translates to CASSPGTGGSQNTLY. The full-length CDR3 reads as CASSPGTGGSQNTLYF.